One TCR beta chain is described in this entry. The data derive from a study of T-cell reconstitution after alpha-beta-depleted transplantation in children. Trimming removed 6 bases from V and 5 bases from J, with 16 bases in between. The CDR3 has 14 residues. Preparation of the TCRbeta library involved a method that used unique molecular identifiers. MiXCR was run by TCRdb on the PCR reads, yielding one entry per CDR3 protein. The profile shows around 600,000 distinct CDR3 sequences, approximately 10% of them singletons. This chain joins TRBV12-3 or TRBV12-4 and TRBJ2-5, with D perhaps matching TRBD2 (5 bases). Sequencing used PBMCs from the stem cell graft donor, obtained from the stem cell graft. The TCR originated in a human donor who donated a stem cell graft to a child with acute myeloid leukemia. For the CDR3, the DNA is TGTGCCAGCAGCCAGCGTGTAAGAGGGGAGACCCAGTACTTC. Translated, it gives CASSQRVRGETQYF.